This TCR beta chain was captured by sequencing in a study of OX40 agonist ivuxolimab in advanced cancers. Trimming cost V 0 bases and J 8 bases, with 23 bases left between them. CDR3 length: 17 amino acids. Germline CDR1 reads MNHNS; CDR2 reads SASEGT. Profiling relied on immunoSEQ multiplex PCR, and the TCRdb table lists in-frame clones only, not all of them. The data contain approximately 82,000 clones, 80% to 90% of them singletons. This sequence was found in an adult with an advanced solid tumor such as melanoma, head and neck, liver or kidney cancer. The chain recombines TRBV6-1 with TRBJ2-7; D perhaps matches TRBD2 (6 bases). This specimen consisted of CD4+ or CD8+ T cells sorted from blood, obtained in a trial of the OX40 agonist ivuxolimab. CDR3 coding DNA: TGTGCCAGCAGTGAAGCGGGGGGACGACTCGCCTACGATAAGCAGTACTTC. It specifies CASSEAGGRLAYDKQYF.